The clone carrying this TCR beta chain was counted a few times. Original analysis: Estimation of nucleated cell counts relied on the amplification of reference gene primers. The repertoire was sequenced with immunoSEQ multiplex PCR; TCRdb's copy has only in-frame clones and lacks some. D and trimming were read from the DNA, whereas the V and J calls and clone size are those reported in that table. The table includes about 480,000 clones, about 88% detected once. The source of the sample is a study of blood T cell repertoires in COVID-19. Across the whole study: Collection of acute and convalescent COVID-19 samples took place in the United States, Italy and Spain. The analysed material was cDNA or gDNA that came from T cells, B-cell-depleted T cells, or PBMCs.

Trimming shortened V by 5 bases and J by 7 bases, and 18 bases separated the two germline ends. CDR1 and CDR2 from the germline V gene are GTSNPN and SVGIG (reference sequence). The CDR3 sequence is 15 residues long. Seattle participants joined during active infection and were tracked over time. The sample consisted of peripheral blood. The V call is TRBV30, the J call TRBJ1-6; TRBD1 might be the D (5 bases). The clonotype originates from a woman between 45 and 65 years old with COVID-19, enrolled during active disease. CDR3 DNA: TGTGCCTGGGGTTACGGGGACTTCGGGAATTCACCCCTCCACTTT. It codes for CAWGYGDFGNSPLHF.